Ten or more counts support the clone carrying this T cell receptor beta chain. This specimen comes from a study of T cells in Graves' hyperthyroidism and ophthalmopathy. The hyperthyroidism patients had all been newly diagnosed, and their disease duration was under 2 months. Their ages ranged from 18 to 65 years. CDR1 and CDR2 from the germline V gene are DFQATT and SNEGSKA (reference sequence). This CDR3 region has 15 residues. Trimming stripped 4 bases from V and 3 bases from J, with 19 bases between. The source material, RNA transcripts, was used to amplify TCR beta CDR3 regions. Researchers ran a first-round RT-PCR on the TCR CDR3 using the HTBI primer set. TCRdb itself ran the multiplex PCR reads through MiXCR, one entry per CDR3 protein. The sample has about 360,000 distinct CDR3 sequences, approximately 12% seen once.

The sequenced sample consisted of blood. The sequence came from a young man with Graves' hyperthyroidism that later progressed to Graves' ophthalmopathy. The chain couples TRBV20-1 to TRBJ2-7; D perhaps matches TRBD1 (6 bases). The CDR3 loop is CSATNHLLTGYEQYF. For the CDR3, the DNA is TGCAGTGCTACAAACCACTTGTTGACAGGCTACGAGCAGTACTTC.